The clone carrying this TCR beta chain was detected a few times. Its antigen is unidentified. The CDR3 length is 15 residues. The germline gives CDR1 KGHSH, CDR2 LQKENI. After removal of 2 bases from V and 4 bases from J, the junction contained 4 bases not matched to a gene. The record originates from a study of beta chain features in type 1 diabetes. Study-wide points: For Type 1 diabetes patients, all four CD4+ subsets carried TCRB CDR3s that were moderately but significantly shorter.

The whole isolated RNA underwent reverse transcription, so sequencing captured expressed TCRB transcripts. Sequenced by immunoSEQ multiplex PCR; TCRdb stores in-frame clones only, minus some. This sample carries some 330,000 clones, 9.5% to 11% of them seen once, and the ten largest clones take 0.015%. Stem cell-like memory, regulatory, central memory and naive CD4+ cells were sorted via CD45RO/CCR7/CD25/CD127/CD95/CD27. The clonotype originates from a woman aged 25 to 45 in good health. The sample comprised naive CD4+ T cells from blood. V and J are TRBV18 and TRBJ2-5; TRBD2 agrees at 10 bases. The CDR3 protein is CASSPLAGGGETQYF. As DNA, the CDR3 is TGTGCCAGCTCACCATTAGCGGGAGGTGGAGAGACCCAGTACTTC.